This T cell receptor beta chain derives from a study of blood T cell repertoires in COVID-19 (TCRdb year 2020). For the wider study: The collaborator samples originated in the United States, Italy and Spain and spanned the acute and convalescent phases of COVID-19. The prospective study material was composed of cDNA or gDNA derived from T cells, B-cell-depleted T cells, or PBMCs. Where available, HLA class I and class II types were taken from metadata supplied by the sample provider and were not determined by assay-based typing. Samples were obtained from the ongoing ImmuneRACE study (first 160 participants) and from approximately 1,200 subjects provided by 6 global collaborators. Nearly every sample came with metadata listing a de-identified subject ID, COVID-19 status, age in years and sex. The dataset comprised deeply sampled blood TCRbeta repertoires from subjects exposed to, actively infected with, or recovered from COVID-19. The repertoires were released in a freely available public database meant as a resource for research on the immune response to SARS-CoV-2. Overall results and qualifications from the work: Clinical and demographic metadata were provided uncurated, with the amount varying by source and participant.

Each collaborating institution followed its own protocols to collect whole blood in K2EDTA tubes. For TCRbeta analysis, collaborator samples were shipped as frozen whole blood, as isolated PBMCs, or as DNA extracted from either sample type. As concerns this clone: Its cognate antigen has yet to be identified. No base-level quality is on record; no much larger clone is a single base apart.

Reading the germline V gene gives CDR1 SGHRS and CDR2 YFSETQ. There are 13 amino acids in the CDR3, from cysteine to phenylalanine inclusive. Just CDR3 DNA is preserved here, 39 bases in frame from base 1. V sheds 0 bases and J sheds 4 bases, leaving 7 bases between their ends. The immunoSEQ Assay, a bias-controlled multiplex PCR, was used to amplify TCRbeta CDR3 regions from genomic DNA. Regarding the original processing steps: Nucleated cell counts per sample were estimated from amplification of reference gene primers within the assay. Sequence reads were collapsed and filtered to measure the absolute abundance of every unique TCRbeta CDR3 rearrangement. For each sample, productive Simpson clonality was calculated as the square root of Simpson's diversity index over productive rearrangements. TCRdb re-hosts the immuneACCESS table, in-frame sequences only. Its copies lack some clones; in the studies checked, an unresolved V gene accounts for under half of them, and the cause for the rest is not known. The V and J calls and clone size are taken from that table; D and trimming were inferred from the DNA. Counted in this sample were about 97,000 clones; just under 90% of them appeared once. 15% of the sample is held by the ten biggest clonotypes.

The sequence was collected from a human donor in a cohort sampled during active COVID-19. Rearrangement joined TRBV5-1 to TRBJ1-2; the D gene lacks a confident call. The sample taken for sequencing was peripheral blood. CDR3 protein: CASSLAQAYGYTF. The sequenced DNA is TGCGCCAGCAGCTTGGCCCAGGCCTATGGCTACACCTTC.